The 7 T cell receptor beta chains listed next were all sequenced from one sample in a study of blood T cell repertoires in COVID-19. Libraries were prepared by immunoSEQ multiplex PCR; TCRdb keeps only in-frame clonotypes and omits some of them. Of fewer than 400,000 clones listed, about 83% are singletons. Sample: PBMCs or T cells enriched from blood (not recorded which). Receptors were obtained from a woman aged 45-59 years who had recovered from COVID-19.

The J gene is TRBJ1-2, the V gene TRBV28; TRBD1 matches 11 bases. The germline V gene has CDR1 MDHEN and CDR2 SYDVKM. There are 15 residues in the CDR3. V was pared by 6 bases and J by 8 bases, with 11 bases of the junction left unmatched. The CDR3, as DNA: TGTGCCAGCAGCCCAAATGGACAGGGGGCGGGAGGCTACACCTTC. Amino acids: CASSPNGQGAGGYTF.

The J gene is TRBJ1-2, the V gene TRBV14, with D perhaps matching TRBD1 (6 bases). The CDR3 covers 14 residues. Germline CDR1 reads SGHDN; CDR2 reads FVKESK. Deletions cut 0 bases from V and 4 bases from J, with 9 bases between. In DNA, the CDR3 is TGTGCCAGCAGCCAAGATCGGACAGCCTATGGCTACACCTTC. As protein: CASSQDRTAYGYTF.

Here the CDR3 reads CASQGAPSNTGELFF. CDR3 coding DNA: TGTGCCAGTCAGGGGGCGCCGTCCAACACCGGGGAGCTGTTTTTT. The V gene is TRBV10-3, the J gene TRBJ2-2; 8 positions agree with TRBD1. CDR1 is ENHRY, CDR2 SYGVKD, per germline. This CDR3 region has 15 residues. Losses at the gene ends were 10 bases for V and 2 bases for J; bases not matched to a gene: 9.

The gene calls are TRBV19 and TRBJ2-7; perhaps TRBD1 as D (5 bases). This CDR3 has 13 residues. Germline CDR1 reads LNHDA; CDR2 reads SQIVND (reference sequence). Trimming left V 5 bases short and J 2 bases short, with 10 bases between. The CDR3 is CASSWGSTYEQYF. The CDR3 bases are TGTGCCAGTAGTTGGGGCAGTACCTACGAGCAGTACTTC.

The rearrangement uses TRBV30 and TRBJ1-5; D is ambiguous. Per germline, CDR1 GTSNPN and CDR2 SVGIG (reference sequence). Trimming shortened V by 0 bases and J by 5 bases, and 11 bases separated the two germline ends. This CDR3 spans 14 amino acids. CDR3 DNA: TGTGCCTGGAGTGTTGCGACTTCCGATCAGCCCCAGCATTTT. As protein: CAWSVATSDQPQHF.

This sequence joins TRBV3-1 (or the pseudogene TRBV3-2) and TRBJ1-2, with 8 bases identical to TRBD1. This CDR3 contains 16 residues. In germline, CDR1 is LGHDT, CDR2 YNNKEL (reference sequence). Losses at the gene ends were 0 bases for V and 4 bases for J; bases not matched to a gene: 7. The CDR3 nucleotides are TGTGCCAGCAGCCAAGATCTCGGGACAGGCCTCTATGGCTACACCTTC. Translated: CASSQDLGTGLYGYTF.

The table lists this clone with a few counts. The chain recombines TRBV7-2 with TRBJ1-5, with D tentatively TRBD1 (6 bases). The CDR3 is 14 residues long. Germline V gene lookup returns CDR1 SGHTA and CDR2 FQGNSA. Trimming cost V 3 bases and J 3 bases, with 9 bases left between them. CDR3 bases: TGTGCCAGCAGCTTTGGGACACTCAATCAGCCCCAGCATTTT. As protein: CASSFGTLNQPQHF.